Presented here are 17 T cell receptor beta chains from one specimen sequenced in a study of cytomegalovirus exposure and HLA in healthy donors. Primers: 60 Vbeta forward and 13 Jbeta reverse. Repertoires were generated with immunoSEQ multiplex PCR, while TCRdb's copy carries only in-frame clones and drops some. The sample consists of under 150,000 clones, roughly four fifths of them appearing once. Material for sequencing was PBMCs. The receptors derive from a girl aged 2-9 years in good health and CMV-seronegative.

CDR3 region: CATSRAGQGPGNEQFF. CDR3 DNA: TGTGCCACCAGCAGAGCAGGACAGGGTCCGGGCAATGAGCAGTTCTTC. This chain links TRBV15 with TRBJ2-1; the match to TRBD1 covers 8 bases. The V gene end was trimmed by 1 base and the J gene end by 6 bases; junction bases not matched to a gene: 8. CDR3 length: 16 residues. CDR1 LNHNV and CDR2 YYDKDF come from the germline V gene (reference sequence).

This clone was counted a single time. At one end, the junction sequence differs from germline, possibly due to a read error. The CDR3 nucleotides are TGTGCCAGCAGCTTTCGAGGGGGCGGGCGAGAGAGCCAGTACTTC. Protein: CASSFRGGGRESQYF. The chain recombines TRBV7-9 with TRBJ2-5; 7 positions agree with TRBD1. This CDR3 has 15 residues. From germline, CDR1 is SEHNR and CDR2 FQNEAQ (reference sequence). Based on the CDR3 plus reference TRBV7-9 and TRBJ2-5, the full variable domain is DTGVSQNPRHKITKRGQNVTFRCDPISEHNRLYWYRQTLGQGPEFLTYFQNEAQLEKSRLLSDRFSAERPKGSFSTLEIQRTEQGDSAMYLCASSFRGGGRESQYFGPGTRLLVL.

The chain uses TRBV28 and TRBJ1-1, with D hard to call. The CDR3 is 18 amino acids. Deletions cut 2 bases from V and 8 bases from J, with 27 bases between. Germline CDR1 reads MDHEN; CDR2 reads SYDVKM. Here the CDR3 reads CASSLMPRSFTRGLEAFF. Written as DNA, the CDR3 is TGTGCCAGCAGTTTAATGCCGAGAAGTTTCACTAGAGGGTTGGAAGCTTTCTTT. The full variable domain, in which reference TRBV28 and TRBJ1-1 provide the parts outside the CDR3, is DVKVTQSSRYLVKRTGEKVFLECVQDMDHENMFWYRQDPGLGLRLIYFSYDVKMKEKGDIPEGYSVSREKKERFSLILESASTNQTSMYLCASSLMPRSFTRGLEAFFGQGTRLTVV.

CDR3 sequence (DNA): TGCAGCGTTGGCCGAGGATACGAGCAGTACTTC. Protein: CSVGRGYEQYF. The chain couples TRBV29-1 to TRBJ2-7, with no clear D. The CDR3 length is 11 residues. With 4 bases removed from V and 4 bases from J, the gap between germline ends came to 8 bases. Germline-derived CDR1 and CDR2 are SQVTM and ANQGSEA.

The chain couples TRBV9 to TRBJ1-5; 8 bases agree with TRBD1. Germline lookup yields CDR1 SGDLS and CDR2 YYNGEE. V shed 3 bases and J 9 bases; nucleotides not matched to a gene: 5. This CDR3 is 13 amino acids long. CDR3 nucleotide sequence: TGTGCCAGCAGCGGCGGACAGGGTGGGCCCCAGCATTTT. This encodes CASSGGQGGPQHF.

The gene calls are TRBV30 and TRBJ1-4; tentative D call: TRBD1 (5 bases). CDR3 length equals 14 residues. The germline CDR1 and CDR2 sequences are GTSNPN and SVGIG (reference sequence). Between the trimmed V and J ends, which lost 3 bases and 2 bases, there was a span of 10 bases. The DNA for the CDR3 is TGTGCCTGGAGGAAAGGGGCTACTAATGAAAAACTGTTTTTT. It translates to CAWRKGATNEKLFF. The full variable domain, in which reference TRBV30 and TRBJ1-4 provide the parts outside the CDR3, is SQTIHQWPATLVQPVGSPLSLECTVEGTSNPNLYWYRQAAGRGLQLLFYSVGIGQISSEVPQNLSASRPQDRQFILSSKKLLLSDSGFYLCAWRKGATNEKLFFGSGTQLSVL.

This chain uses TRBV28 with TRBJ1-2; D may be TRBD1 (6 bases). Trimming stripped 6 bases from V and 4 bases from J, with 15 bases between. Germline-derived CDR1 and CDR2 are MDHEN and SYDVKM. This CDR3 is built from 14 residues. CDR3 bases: TGTGCCAGCAGCCGAAATACAGGGTCCTATGGCTACACCTTC. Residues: CASSRNTGSYGYTF.

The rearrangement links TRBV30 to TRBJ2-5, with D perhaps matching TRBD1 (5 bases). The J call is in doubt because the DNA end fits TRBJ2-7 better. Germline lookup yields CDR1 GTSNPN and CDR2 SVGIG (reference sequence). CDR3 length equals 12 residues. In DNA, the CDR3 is TGTGCCTGGAGTGTCCAGGGCTACGAGCAGTACTTC. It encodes CAWSVQGYEQYF.

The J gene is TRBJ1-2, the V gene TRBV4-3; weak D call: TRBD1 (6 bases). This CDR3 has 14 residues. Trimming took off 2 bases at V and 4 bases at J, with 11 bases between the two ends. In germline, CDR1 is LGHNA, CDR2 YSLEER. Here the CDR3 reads CASSQTGTLYGYTF. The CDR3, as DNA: TGCGCCAGCAGCCAAACCGGGACACTCTATGGCTACACCTTC.

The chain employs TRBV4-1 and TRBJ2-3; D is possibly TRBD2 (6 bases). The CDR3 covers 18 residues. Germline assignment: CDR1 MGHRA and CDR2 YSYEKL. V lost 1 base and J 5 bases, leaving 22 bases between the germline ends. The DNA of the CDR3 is TGCGCCAGCAGCCAAGGACGGAACCGGGAGTCTCAACTAGATACGCAGTATTTT. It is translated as CASSQGRNRESQLDTQYF.

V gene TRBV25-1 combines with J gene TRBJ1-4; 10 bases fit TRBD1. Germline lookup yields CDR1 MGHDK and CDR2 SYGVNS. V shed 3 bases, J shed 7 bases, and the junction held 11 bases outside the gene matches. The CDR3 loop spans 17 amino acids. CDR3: CASSETGQGVAGEKLFF. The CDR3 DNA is TGTGCCAGCAGTGAGACTGGACAGGGGGTGGCGGGTGAAAAACTGTTTTTT. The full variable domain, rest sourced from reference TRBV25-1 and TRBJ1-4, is EADIYQTPRYLVIGTGKKITLECSQTMGHDKMYWYQQDPGMELHLIHYSYGVNSTEKGDLSSESTVSRIRTEHFPLTLESARPSHTSQYLCASSETGQGVAGEKLFFGSGTQLSVL.

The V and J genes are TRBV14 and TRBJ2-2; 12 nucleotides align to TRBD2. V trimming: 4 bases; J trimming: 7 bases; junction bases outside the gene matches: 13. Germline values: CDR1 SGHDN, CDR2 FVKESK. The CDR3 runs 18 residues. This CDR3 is CASSRTLAGGPAGGELFF. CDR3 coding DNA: TGTGCCAGCAGCCGAACCCTAGCGGGAGGGCCAGCGGGCGGGGAGCTGTTTTTT.

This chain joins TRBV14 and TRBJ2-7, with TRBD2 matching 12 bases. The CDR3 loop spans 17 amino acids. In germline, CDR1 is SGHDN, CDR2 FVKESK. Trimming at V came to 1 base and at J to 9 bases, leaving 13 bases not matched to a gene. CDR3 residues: CASSQGQLAGGGGGQYF. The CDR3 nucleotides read TGTGCCAGCAGCCAAGGCCAACTAGCGGGGGGCGGAGGAGGGCAGTACTTC. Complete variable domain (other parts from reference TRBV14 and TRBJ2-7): EAGVTQFPSHSVIEKGQTVTLRCDPISGHDNLYWYRRVMGKEIKFLLHFVKESKQDESGMPNNRFLAERTGGTYSTLKVQPAELEDSGVYFCASSQGQLAGGGGGQYFGPGTRLTVT.

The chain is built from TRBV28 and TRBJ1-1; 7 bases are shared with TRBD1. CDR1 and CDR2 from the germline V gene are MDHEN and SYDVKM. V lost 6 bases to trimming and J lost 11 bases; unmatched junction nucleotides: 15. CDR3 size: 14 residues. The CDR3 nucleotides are TGTGCCAGCAGGGGACAGCGAAAGGGGTTGTGGGCTTTCTTT. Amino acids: CASRGQRKGLWAFF.

CDR3 coding DNA: TGTGCCAGCAGGATAGAGACAGCCATTAACTATGGCTACACCTTC. Translation gives CASRIETAINYGYTF. The chain has TRBV2 and TRBJ1-2; D might be TRBD1 (5 bases). The CDR3 spans 15 residues. Deletions cut 6 bases from V and 1 base from J, with 15 bases between. CDR1 and CDR2 from the germline V gene are SNHLY and FYNNEI.

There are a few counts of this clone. CDR3 sequence: CASSFQGGWYGYTF. DNA of the CDR3: TGTGCCAGCAGTTTTCAGGGGGGTTGGTATGGCTACACCTTC. The rearrangement links TRBV27 to TRBJ1-2; 7 bases line up with TRBD1. V was pared by 3 bases and J by 5 bases, with 6 bases of the junction left unmatched. The CDR3 extends over 14 amino acids. Germline values: CDR1 MNHEY, CDR2 SMNVEV (reference sequence).

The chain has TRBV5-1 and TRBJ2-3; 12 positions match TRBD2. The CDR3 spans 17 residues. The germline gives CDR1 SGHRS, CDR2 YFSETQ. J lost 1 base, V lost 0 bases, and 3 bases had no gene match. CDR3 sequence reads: CASSLGLAGDGTDTQYF. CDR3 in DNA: TGCGCCAGCAGCTTGGGACTAGCGGGAGATGGCACAGATACGCAGTATTTT.